The 2 T cell receptor beta chains in this list originate from one sample, sequenced in a study of T cell changes during pregnancy in multiple sclerosis. Profiled with immunoSEQ multiplex PCR; TCRdb holds only in-frame clones, not every one. The repertoire holds roughly 58,000 clones, with 90% as singletons. Sequences were derived from CD8+ T cells from peripheral blood mononuclear cells, sampled before pregnancy. The receptors derive from a female donor with multiple sclerosis, enrolled in a pregnancy study.

The V and J genes are TRBV5-4 and TRBJ2-2, with TRBD2 as a possible D gene (5 bases). The CDR3 consists of 15 residues. From germline, CDR1 is SGHNT and CDR2 YYREEE (reference sequence). Trimming stripped 2 bases from V and 5 bases from J, with 13 bases between. CDR3 protein: CASSFGDRGTGELFF. CDR3 bases: TGTGCCAGCAGCTTTGGAGACCGAGGGACCGGGGAGCTGTTTTTT.

V usage is TRBV7-9 and J usage is TRBJ2-1; 7 bases fit TRBD1. This CDR3 contains 14 residues. Germline CDR1 is SEHNR and CDR2 is FQNEAQ (reference sequence). V trimming: 5 bases; J trimming: 9 bases; junction bases outside the gene matches: 10. The CDR3 reads CASSGRQQGTEQFF. In nucleotides, the CDR3 is TGTGCCAGCAGCGGGCGTCAACAGGGGACTGAGCAGTTCTTC.